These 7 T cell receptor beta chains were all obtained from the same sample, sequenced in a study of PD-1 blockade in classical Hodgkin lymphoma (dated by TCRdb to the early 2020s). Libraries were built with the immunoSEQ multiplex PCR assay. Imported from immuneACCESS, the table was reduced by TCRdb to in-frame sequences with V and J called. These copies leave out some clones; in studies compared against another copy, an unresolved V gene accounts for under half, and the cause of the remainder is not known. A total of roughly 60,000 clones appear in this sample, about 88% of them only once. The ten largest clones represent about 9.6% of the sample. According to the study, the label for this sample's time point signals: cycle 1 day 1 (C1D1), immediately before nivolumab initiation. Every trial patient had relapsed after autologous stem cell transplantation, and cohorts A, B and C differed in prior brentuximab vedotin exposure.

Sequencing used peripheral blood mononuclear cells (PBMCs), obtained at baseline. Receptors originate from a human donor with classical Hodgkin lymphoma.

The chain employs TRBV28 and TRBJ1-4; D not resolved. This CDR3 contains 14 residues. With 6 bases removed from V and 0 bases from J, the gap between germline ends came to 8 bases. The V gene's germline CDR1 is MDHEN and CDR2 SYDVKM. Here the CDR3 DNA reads TGTGCCAGCAGCTCACCGACAACTAATGAAAAACTGTTTTTT. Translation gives CASSSPTTNEKLFF.

In DNA form, the CDR3 reads TGTGCCAGCAGCGTGGGATCCGGGGCAAGGGTCCAAGAGACCCAGTACTTC. This translates into CASSVGSGARVQETQYF. J is TRBJ2-5 and V is TRBV9; D is perhaps TRBD1 or TRBD2 (5 bases each). Trimming removed 2 bases from V and 1 base from J, with 18 bases in between. The germline CDR1 and CDR2 sequences are SGDLS and YYNGEE. The CDR3 runs to 17 residues.

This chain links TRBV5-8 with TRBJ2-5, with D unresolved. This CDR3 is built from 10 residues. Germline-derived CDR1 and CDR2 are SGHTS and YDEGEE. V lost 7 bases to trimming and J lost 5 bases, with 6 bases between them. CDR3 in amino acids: CASGLETQYF. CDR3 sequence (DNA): TGTGCCAGCGGGTTGGAGACCCAGTACTTC.

The CDR3 spells CASSSPDYVRFNGNTIYF. The DNA of the CDR3 is TGTGCCAGCAGTTCCCCAGACTACGTAAGGTTTAATGGAAACACCATATATTTT. The chain carries TRBV28 and TRBJ1-3; unclear D gene. The CDR3 contains 18 residues. The V gene lost 4 bases and the J gene lost 3 bases, with 22 bases spanning the gap. CDR1 is MDHEN, CDR2 SYDVKM, per germline.

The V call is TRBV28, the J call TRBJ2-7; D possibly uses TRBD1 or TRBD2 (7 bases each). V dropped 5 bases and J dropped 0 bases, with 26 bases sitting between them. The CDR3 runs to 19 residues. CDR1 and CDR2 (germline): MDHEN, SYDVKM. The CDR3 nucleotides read TGTGCCAGCAGTCCCCCTACAGGGGCTGCGGGGGCCTCCTCCTACGAGCAGTACTTC. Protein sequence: CASSPPTGAAGASSYEQYF.

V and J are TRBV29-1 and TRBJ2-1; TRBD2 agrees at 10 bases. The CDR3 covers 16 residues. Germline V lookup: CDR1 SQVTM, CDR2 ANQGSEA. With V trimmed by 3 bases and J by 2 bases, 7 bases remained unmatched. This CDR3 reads CSVERPSGRAYNEQFF. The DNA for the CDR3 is TGCAGCGTTGAGCGTCCTAGCGGGAGAGCCTACAATGAGCAGTTCTTC.

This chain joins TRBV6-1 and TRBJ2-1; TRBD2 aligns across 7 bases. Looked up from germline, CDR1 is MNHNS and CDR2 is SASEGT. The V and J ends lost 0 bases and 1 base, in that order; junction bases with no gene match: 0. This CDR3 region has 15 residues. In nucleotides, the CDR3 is TGTGCCAGCAGTGAAGCAGCGGGATCCTACAATGAGCAGTTCTTC. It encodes CASSEAAGSYNEQFF.